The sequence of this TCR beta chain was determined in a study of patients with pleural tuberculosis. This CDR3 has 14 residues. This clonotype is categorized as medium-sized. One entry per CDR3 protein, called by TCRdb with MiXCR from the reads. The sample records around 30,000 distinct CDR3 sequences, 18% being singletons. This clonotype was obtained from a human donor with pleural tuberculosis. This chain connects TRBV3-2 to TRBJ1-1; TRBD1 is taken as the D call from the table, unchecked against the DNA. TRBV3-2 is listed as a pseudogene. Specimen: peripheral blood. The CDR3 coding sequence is TGTGCCAGCAGCCTGGGGACAGGGACCGCTGAAGCTTTCTTT. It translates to CASSLGTGTAEAFF.